The 21 T cell receptor beta chains below come from one sample, sequenced in a study of human T cells and chemical hapten exposure. Time point meaning: pre-sensitization, week 0. Treatment described: therapeutic diphenylcyclopropenone sensitization with weekly scalp DPC. TCRdb independently ran MiXCR on the RACE reads; one entry per CDR3 protein. The table lists over 300,000 distinct CDR3 sequences, roughly 5.3% of them singletons. This specimen was whole blood, taken in connection with sensitization to the hapten diphenylcyclopropenone (DPC). These receptors all stem from a woman between 50 and 59 years old with alopecia areata. Some clones in this sample may be carry-over from other donors' samples.

This clonotype was seen at least ten times. The genes are TRBV24-1 and TRBJ2-3; TRBD2 is a possible D gene (6 bases). Germline V CDR1 and CDR2: KGHDR, SFDVKD. The CDR3 runs to 16 residues. V dropped 5 bases and J dropped 0 bases, with 14 bases sitting between them. CDR3 in DNA: TGTGCCACCAGTGGAAATCCTAGCGAAAGCACAGATACGCAGTATTTT. As protein: CATSGNPSESTDTQYF.

This clonotype was recorded many times. The J gene is TRBJ1-6, the V gene TRBV6-4; 9 nucleotides match TRBD1. Trimming at V came to 9 bases and at J to 2 bases, leaving 14 bases not matched to a gene. Germline V CDR1 and CDR2: MRHNA, SNTAGT. This CDR3 spans 18 amino acids. CDR3 sequence: CARPRDRDFKTYNSPLHF. The DNA for the CDR3 is TGTGCCAGGCCCCGGGACAGGGATTTTAAGACCTATAATTCACCCCTCCACTTT.

This clonotype was recorded at least ten times. The chain recombines TRBV21-1 with TRBJ1-5; the table's D call, TRBD1, has no DNA check behind it. TRBV21-1 corresponds to a pseudogene. The CDR3 covers 16 residues. The CDR3 DNA follows: TGTGCCAGCAGCAAAGGAGAGGGGGCGTGCAATCAGCCCCAGCATTTT. Translation: CASSKGEGACNQPQHF.

The J gene is TRBJ1-5, the V gene TRBV20-1; no firm D call. The V end lost 1 base, the J end lost 7 bases, and 14 bases lay between the germline ends. The CDR3 is 14 residues long. Germline values: CDR1 DFQATT, CDR2 SNEGSKA (reference sequence). DNA for the CDR3: TGCAGTGCTAGAGGCGGGCAGCTCAGCCAGCCCCAGCATTTT. Protein: CSARGGQLSQPQHF.

In its sample, this clonotype was seen many times. The chain is built from TRBV6-5 and TRBJ2-3; 10 bases are a match to TRBD2. Germline CDR1 is MNHEY and CDR2 is SVGAGI. The CDR3 has 17 residues. V trimming: 8 bases; J trimming: 0 bases; junction bases outside the gene matches: 11. This chain's CDR3 is CASGKPGLATSTDTQYF. CDR3 nucleotide sequence: TGTGCCAGCGGAAAACCGGGACTAGCGACTAGCACAGATACGCAGTATTTT.

This chain uses TRBV7-2 with TRBJ1-5, with D uncertain. The CDR3 extends over 13 amino acids. Trimming stripped 5 bases from V and 4 bases from J, with 9 bases between. CDR1 is SGHTA and CDR2 is FQGNSA in the germline V gene. The chain's CDR3 is CASSPAGNQPQHF. The CDR3 nucleotides read TGTGCCAGCAGCCCCGCCGGGAATCAGCCCCAGCATTTT.

This clonotype was counted only a few times. The gene calls are TRBV10-3 and TRBJ2-7; D gene uncertain. Looked up from germline, CDR1 is ENHRY and CDR2 is SYGVKD. This CDR3 is 15 amino acids long. The germline V and J ends were trimmed by 6 bases and 0 bases, with 15 bases remaining between them. In DNA, the CDR3 is TGTGCCATCAGGTCAACCGGGCCTAACTCCTACGAGCAGTACTTC. Residues: CAIRSTGPNSYEQYF.

The CDR3 here is CASRLAGEPAETQYF. The CDR3 coding sequence is TGTGCCAGCAGACTAGCGGGAGAACCCGCAGAGACCCAGTACTTC. This chain uses TRBV28 with TRBJ2-5; TRBD2 agrees at 11 bases. Germline V CDR1 and CDR2: MDHEN, SYDVKM. The CDR3 has 15 amino acids. The V segment lost 6 bases and the J segment 4 bases; nucleotides outside the gene matches: 7.

The chain uses TRBV30 and TRBJ2-1; 15 nucleotides line up with TRBD2. In germline, CDR1 is GTSNPN, CDR2 SVGIG (reference sequence). This CDR3 is 14 amino acids long. V lost 4 bases to trimming and J lost 13 bases; unmatched junction nucleotides: 8. The CDR3 nucleotides are TGTGCCTGGACTCCTGGGACTAGCGGGAGGATCCAGTTCTTC. This codes for CAWTPGTSGRIQFF.

This clonotype was recorded a few times. The chain carries TRBV9 and TRBJ1-2; D not certain. This CDR3 has 15 residues. The V end lost 3 bases, the J end lost 1 base, and 13 bases lay between the germline ends. Germline-derived CDR1 and CDR2 are SGDLS and YYNGEE. The CDR3 DNA is TGTGCCAGCAGCGCCGCGACATTCAGTAACTATGGCTACACCTTC. This translates into CASSAATFSNYGYTF. Filled out from reference TRBV9 and TRBJ1-2, the complete variable domain reads DSGVTQTPKHLITATGQRVTLRCSPRSGDLSVYWYQQSLDQGLQFLIQYYNGEERAKGNILERFSAQQFPDLHSELNLSSLELGDSALYFCASSAATFSNYGYTFGSGTRLTVV.

This sequence joins TRBV11-2 and TRBJ2-3, with 7 bases fitting TRBD1. V lost 2 bases and J lost 2; bases outside the gene matches: 7. In germline, CDR1 is SGHAT, CDR2 FQNNGV. The CDR3 is 16 amino acids. CDR3 DNA: TGTGCCAGCAGCTTAATGAACAGGGGATTCACAGATACGCAGTATTTT. It yields the protein CASSLMNRGFTDTQYF.

In this sample, this clonotype turned up a few times. The chain employs TRBV29-1 and TRBJ1-1, with TRBD1 as a possible D gene (5 bases). V lost 4 bases and J lost 0, with 21 bases in between. Germline loops: CDR1 SQVTM, CDR2 ANQGSEA. CDR3 length: 17 amino acids. In nucleotides, the CDR3 is TGCAGCGTTGGATTCGAGGAGGGGAGGCGGCTGAACACTGAAGCTTTCTTT. Translating gives CSVGFEEGRRLNTEAFF.

This clonotype came up many times. The V and J genes are TRBV12-3 or TRBV12-4 and TRBJ2-2, with D perhaps TRBD2 (5 bases). The CDR3 covers 14 residues. V was clipped by 8 bases and J by 0 bases, with 10 bases between them. The DNA for the CDR3 is TGTGCCAGCGCGTGGGGAGCGAACACCGGGGAGCTGTTTTTT. Translated: CASAWGANTGELFF.

This clonotype was observed a few times. V usage is TRBV29-1 and J usage is TRBJ1-1; 10 nucleotides match TRBD1. The CDR3 spans 14 residues. Germline V gene lookup returns CDR1 SQVTM and CDR2 ANQGSEA. Trimming took 4 bases from V and 0 from J; bases not matched to a gene: 2. This CDR3 is CSVAGTGVNTEAFF. DNA for the CDR3: TGCAGCGTTGCCGGGACAGGGGTGAACACTGAAGCTTTCTTT.

The chain joins TRBV5-4 to TRBJ1-1, with a tentative D call TRBD1 (5 bases). Germline CDR1 is SGHNT and CDR2 is YYREEE (reference sequence). This CDR3 is built from 15 residues. The germline V and J ends were trimmed by 0 bases and 6 bases, with 15 bases remaining between them. The CDR3 spells CASSLATGTMAEAFF. Written as DNA, the CDR3 is TGTGCCAGCAGCTTGGCTACCGGGACTATGGCTGAAGCTTTCTTT.

In this sample, this clonotype is medium-sized (0.01 to 0.1%). The CDR3 spells CASRVTRGSYVNYGYTF. The CDR3 region has the DNA TGTGCCAGCAGGGTCACACGAGGGTCCTATGTGAACTATGGCTACACCTTC. The chain joins TRBV2 to TRBJ1-2; D gene ambiguous. Germline values: CDR1 SNHLY, CDR2 FYNNEI. V dropped 6 bases and J dropped 2 bases, with 22 bases sitting between them. CDR3 length: 17 residues.

The chain has TRBV2 and TRBJ1-3, with a possible D match to TRBD1 (5 bases). Trimming stripped 3 bases from V and 0 bases from J, with 12 bases between. CDR3 size: 16 residues. Germline lookup yields CDR1 SNHLY and CDR2 FYNNEI. CDR3 loop: CASSETARPSGNTIYF. The CDR3 DNA sequence: TGTGCCAGCAGTGAGACAGCCAGACCCTCTGGAAACACCATATATTTT.

The gene calls are TRBV5-4 and TRBJ2-3; D is perhaps TRBD2 (5 bases). This CDR3 is built from 15 residues. V was pared by 1 base and J by 0 bases, with 9 bases between. Per the germline V gene, CDR1 is SGHNT and CDR2 is YYREEE (reference sequence). The CDR3 region is CASSLIGESTDTQYF. The DNA for the CDR3 is TGTGCCAGCAGCTTGATCGGGGAAAGCACAGATACGCAGTATTTT.

This clonotype was detected many times. This rearrangement joins TRBV24-1 to TRBJ2-3, with 10 bases matching TRBD2. The CDR3 runs to 18 residues. Germline values: CDR1 KGHDR, CDR2 SFDVKD. Losses at the gene ends were 3 bases for V and 0 bases for J; bases not matched to a gene: 8. The CDR3 sequence is CATSDTTTSGASTDTQYF. CDR3 DNA: TGTGCCACCAGTGATACTACCACTAGCGGGGCTAGCACAGATACGCAGTATTTT.

This clonotype turned up a few times. This chain connects TRBV6-2 or TRBV6-3 to TRBJ2-3; the D is unclear. Germline values: CDR1 MNHEY, CDR2 SVGEGT. This CDR3 is built from 12 residues. Trimming pared 4 bases from V and 4 bases from J, leaving 6 bases between. CDR3 DNA sequence: TGTGCCAGCAGTTGGTTTGCAGATACGCAGTATTTT. Translated: CASSWFADTQYF.

On this clonotype itself: This may come from a read error, since a much larger clone is one base off. The J gene is TRBJ1-2, the V gene TRBV5-5, with 7 bases identical to TRBD1. V shed 0 bases, J shed 7 bases, and the junction held 6 bases outside the gene matches. The germline CDR1 and CDR2 sequences are SGHKS and YYEKEE (reference sequence). The CDR3 sequence is 14 residues long. The CDR3 DNA follows: TGTGCCAGCAGCTTGGCGACAGGGTCCTTTGGCTACACCTTC. This translates into CASSLATGSFGYTF.